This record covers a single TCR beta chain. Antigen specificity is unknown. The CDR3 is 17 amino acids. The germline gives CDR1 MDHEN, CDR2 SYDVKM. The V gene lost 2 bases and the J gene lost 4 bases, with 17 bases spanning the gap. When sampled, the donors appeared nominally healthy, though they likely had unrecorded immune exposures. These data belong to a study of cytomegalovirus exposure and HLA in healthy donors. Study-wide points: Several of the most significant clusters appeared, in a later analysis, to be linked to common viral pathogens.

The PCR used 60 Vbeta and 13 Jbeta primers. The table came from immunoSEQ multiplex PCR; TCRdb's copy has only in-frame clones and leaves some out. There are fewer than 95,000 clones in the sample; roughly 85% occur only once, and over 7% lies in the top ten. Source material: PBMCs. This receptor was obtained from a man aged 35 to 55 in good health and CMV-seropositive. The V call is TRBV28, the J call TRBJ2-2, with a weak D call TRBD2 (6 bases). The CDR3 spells CASSLLGTPGGTGELFF. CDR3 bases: TGTGCCAGCAGTTTACTCGGGACTCCTGGGGGCACCGGGGAGCTGTTTTTT.